This T cell receptor (beta chain) was obtained from a study of blood T cell repertoires in COVID-19. In the original workflow: The authors estimated nucleated cell counts from reference gene primer amplification. Method: immunoSEQ multiplex PCR; TCRdb's copy keeps in-frame clones and lacks some. V, J and clone size are taken as reported in that table, and D and trimming were inferred from the DNA itself. The top ten clones hold approximately 15% of a sample with some 64,000 clones, around 80% of them seen once. From germline, CDR1 is SGHTA and CDR2 FQGNSA. This CDR3 comprises 15 residues. V lost 5 bases to trimming and J lost 5 bases, with 19 bases between them.

The chain uses TRBV7-2 and TRBJ2-7; maybe TRBD1 (6 bases). The sample was peripheral blood. This clonotype was sampled from a man between 60 and 75 years old with COVID-19, enrolled during active disease. Written as DNA, the CDR3 is TGTGCCAGCAGCGTTACCGGGACACGAAGCCACGAGCAGTACTTC. This sequence encodes CASSVTGTRSHEQYF.